This T cell receptor beta chain was captured by sequencing in a study of blood T cell repertoires in COVID-19. Overall study: Some COVID-19 samples were acute and others convalescent; all came from the United States, Italy and Spain. The cDNA or gDNA used as material had been derived from T cells, B-cell-depleted T cells, or PBMCs.

The authors' processing: Reference gene primers were amplified, and this amplification served to estimate nucleated cell counts. Assay: immunoSEQ multiplex PCR; the TCRdb copy retains only in-frame clones and omits some. D and trimming were read from the DNA, whereas the V and J calls and clone size are those reported in that table. The table includes 89,000 or so clones, about 82% detected once. Losses at the gene ends were 4 bases for V and 1 base for J; bases not matched to a gene: 0. The CDR3 runs to 14 residues. The V gene's germline CDR1 is LGHNA and CDR2 YNFKEQ. This chain joins TRBV4-2 and TRBJ2-3; 9 bases are shared with TRBD2. The source material was peripheral blood. The source of this sequence is a man aged 50 or older with active COVID-19. The CDR3 loop reads CASSLAGGTDTQYF. In DNA, the CDR3 is TGTGCCAGCAGCCTAGCGGGGGGCACAGATACGCAGTATTTT.